Listed below are T cell receptor beta chains from one sample, sequenced in a study of blood T cell repertoires in COVID-19. Clones were read by immunoSEQ multiplex PCR, and TCRdb kept only the in-frame ones, dropping some. The sample lists some 400,000 clones, around 87% occurring once. The sample was peripheral blood. The receptors stem from a woman aged 25 to 39 with COVID-19, enrolled during active disease. CDR3s include the opening cysteine and the closing phenylalanine or tryptophan. The D gene is left open where the match is weak. The size of a clone is reported for some rows only, either as once, few or many, or as a class for expanded clones.

CDR3 DNA	CDR3 protein	D gene	J gene	CDR3 length	V gene	clone size
TGTGCCTGGGGGCAGGGACTAGCGGGTTACAATGAGCAGTTCTTC	CAWGQGLAGYNEQFF	TRBD2	TRBJ2-1	15	TRBV30	.
TGTGCCAGCAGTACCACACGACAGGGGCTAAAAGCTTTCTTT	CASSTTRQGLKAFF	TRBD1	TRBJ1-1	14	TRBV28	few
TGTGCCAGCAGGGGAGGGGATTCCTACGAGCAGTACTTC	CASRGGDSYEQYF	TRBD2	TRBJ2-7	13	TRBV28	.
TGTGCCAGTAGTAAAGGACTAGCGGACACAGATACGCAGTATTTT	CASSKGLADTDTQYF	TRBD2	TRBJ2-3	15	TRBV19	.
TGTGCCAGCAGCCCGGACACGCCCTCTGGGGCCAACGTCCTGACTTTC	CASSPDTPSGANVLTF	.	TRBJ2-6	16	TRBV9	.
TGTGCCACCAGCCCTCGGACAGGGGGAGAGACCCAGTACTTC	CATSPRTGGETQYF	TRBD1	TRBJ2-5	14	TRBV15	few
TGTGCCAGCAGCCAAGCGACTAGCGGGAGAACAGATACGCAGTATTTT	CASSQATSGRTDTQYF	TRBD2	TRBJ2-3	16	TRBV3-1/TRBV3-2	.
TGTGCCACCAGCAGAGATACTTACGAGCAGTACTTC	CATSRDTYEQYF	.	TRBJ2-7	12	TRBV15	.
TGCAGCGTTGAAGATGAAGCCGGGACTAGCGGGAGACTGGGTGAGCAGTTCTTC	CSVEDEAGTSGRLGEQFF	TRBD2	TRBJ2-1	18	TRBV29-1	.
TGTGCCAGCAGTGTTAGCGGGGCTGGGGGAGGAGATACGCAGTATTTT	CASSVSGAGGGDTQYF	TRBD2	TRBJ2-3	16	TRBV6-1	.
TGTGCCAGTAGCTCTATAGGGGCTAGCGGTTTGCAGACCCAGTACTTC	CASSSIGASGLQTQYF	TRBD2	TRBJ2-5	16	TRBV19	.
TGTGCCAGCAGTTTAGGGACTAGCGGGAACAATGAGCAGTTCTTC	CASSLGTSGNNEQFF	TRBD2	TRBJ2-1	15	TRBV27	.
TGTGCCAGCAGCTCGAGGAATAGGGGTGTCAATCAGCCCCAGCATTTT	CASSSRNRGVNQPQHF	.	TRBJ1-5	16	TRBV21-1	.